A selection of T cell receptor beta chains follows, all from one sample in a study of technical replicates of blood from a few donors. Clones were sequenced by immunoSEQ multiplex PCR, and TCRdb holds only the in-frame ones, with some missing. The sample consists of just under 60,000 clones, about 95% of them appearing once. The sequencing sample was made of PBMCs. The receptors come from a human donor in good health. Some clones in this sample may be carry-over from other donors' samples. The CDR3 runs from the conserved cysteine through the conserved F or W. A D gene is named only where the DNA matches it firmly. Not every row has a clone size; where given, it reads once, few, many or a size class.

d_call,clone_size,v_call,j_call,cdr3_aa,cdr3_nt
NA,NA,TRBV6-5,TRBJ1-2,CASRSTGYRGYTF,TGTGCCAGCAGGTCAACAGGTTATCGAGGCTACACCTTC
NA,NA,TRBV5-4,TRBJ2-7,CASSLGGVNEQYF,TGTGCCAGCAGCTTGGGAGGTGTCAACGAGCAGTACTTC
NA,NA,TRBV30,TRBJ1-2,CAWNRGINYGYTF,TGTGCCTGGAATCGCGGCATTAACTATGGCTACACCTTC
TRBD1,NA,TRBV7-2,TRBJ2-7,CASSLGGQSYEQYF,TGTGCCAGCAGCTTAGGGGGACAGTCCTACGAGCAGTACTTC
NA,NA,TRBV7-9,TRBJ1-2,CASSLEVFRESGYTF,TGTGCCAGCAGCTTAGAGGTTTTCAGGGAAAGTGGCTACACCTTC
NA,NA,TRBV27,TRBJ2-7,CASSLGGLYEQYF,TGTGCCAGCAGTTTGGGGGGTCTTTACGAGCAGTACTTC
NA,NA,TRBV7-9,TRBJ2-7,CASSLFGGPLYEQYF,TGTGCCAGCAGCTTATTCGGGGGTCCCCTCTACGAGCAGTACTTC
NA,once,TRBV6-5,TRBJ1-6,CASSHGEEENSPLHF,TGTGCCAGCAGTCACGGGGAGGAGGAAAATTCACCCCTCCACTTT
NA,NA,TRBV7-9,TRBJ2-3,CASSLDTGYTDTQYF,TGTGCCAGCAGCTTAGATACAGGTTACACAGATACGCAGTATTTT
NA,NA,TRBV6-4,TRBJ1-2,CASSDSGRPYGYTF,TGTGCCAGCAGTGACTCGGGGCGGCCTTATGGCTACACCTTC
NA,NA,TRBV9,TRBJ1-1,CASSSRPMNTEAFF,TGTGCCAGCTCTTCTAGGCCAATGAACACTGAAGCTTTCTTT
TRBD2,once,TRBV18,TRBJ2-3,CASSQGLVGDTQYF,TGTGCCAGCTCACAGGGACTAGTTGGGGATACGCAGTATTTT
NA,once,TRBV4-1,TRBJ1-5,CASSPDSGNQPQHF,TGCGCCAGCAGCCCGGACAGCGGTAATCAGCCCCAGCATTTT
NA,NA,TRBV25-1,TRBJ1-2,CASSEYLGADGYTF,TGTGCCAGCAGTGAATATTTGGGGGCTGACGGCTACACCTTC
TRBD2,NA,TRBV5-1,TRBJ2-5,CASSLGAGGPEETQYF,TGCGCCAGCAGCTTGGGGGCGGGGGGGCCAGAAGAGACCCAGTACTTC